The 13 T cell receptor beta chains presented below share a single source sample, sequenced in a study of T cell responses to AZD1222 COVID-19 vaccine. The assay was immunoSEQ multiplex PCR, and TCRdb's table has in-frame clones only and misses some. Among approximately 200,000 clones listed, roughly 92% were seen once. The specimen comprised peripheral blood, sampled 28 days after the second AZD1222 dose. All receptors come from an adult who received the AZD1222 COVID-19 vaccine.

The sample holds one count of this clone. The chain combines TRBV3-1 (or the pseudogene TRBV3-2) with TRBJ2-3; D gene uncertain. Deletions cut 4 bases from V and 2 bases from J, with 4 bases between. The germline V gene has CDR1 LGHDT and CDR2 YNNKEL (reference sequence). The CDR3 totals 12 residues. CDR3: CASSRNTDTQYF. CDR3 in DNA: TGTGCCAGCAGCCGGAACACAGATACGCAGTATTTT.

This chain links TRBV6-5 with TRBJ2-7; no firm D call. V lost 5 bases and J 4 bases, leaving 12 bases between the germline ends. Germline CDR1 and CDR2: MNHEY and SVGAGI. The CDR3 sequence is 13 residues long. The CDR3 nucleotides read TGTGCCAGCAGTCCGTCTCCAGGTTACGAGCAGTACTTC. This sequence encodes CASSPSPGYEQYF.

The J gene is TRBJ1-1, the V gene TRBV19, with D unclear. The V end was cut by 10 bases, the J end by 1 base, with 16 bases between. CDR3 length equals 14 residues. Germline CDR1 LNHDA, CDR2 SQIVND (reference sequence). CDR3 in DNA: TGTGCCACCAGAAGATTAGAAACGAACACTGAAGCTTTCTTT. Translation: CATRRLETNTEAFF.

This clone is a singleton in its sample. V usage is TRBV28 and J usage is TRBJ1-5, with D unresolved. The CDR3 contains 16 residues. V was clipped by 6 bases and J by 0 bases, with 15 bases between them. The germline CDR1 and CDR2 sequences are MDHEN and SYDVKM. For the CDR3, the DNA is TGTGCCAGCAGCCGTCCCGGGCGATATAGCAATCAGCCCCAGCATTTT. Protein product: CASSRPGRYSNQPQHF.

This chain links TRBV28 with TRBJ2-7; 7 positions agree with TRBD2. The CDR3 contains 15 residues. Germline CDR1 is MDHEN and CDR2 is SYDVKM. Losses at the gene ends were 2 bases for V and 7 bases for J; bases not matched to a gene: 11. The CDR3 spells CASSLKASGQREQYF. The CDR3 DNA reads TGTGCCAGCAGTTTAAAGGCTAGCGGTCAAAGGGAGCAGTACTTC.

The chain employs TRBV13 and TRBJ2-4; D is uncertain. Per germline, CDR1 PRHDT and CDR2 FYEKMQ (reference sequence). The V end was cut by 5 bases, the J end by 0 bases, with 14 bases between. There are 16 residues in the CDR3. DNA of the CDR3: TGTGCCAGCAGCAAAGACAATTCACTAGCCAAAAACATTCAGTACTTC. It specifies CASSKDNSLAKNIQYF.

The gene calls are TRBV3-1 (or the pseudogene TRBV3-2) and TRBJ2-3, with 7 positions matching TRBD2. The CDR3 runs to 16 residues. V gave up 3 bases and J gave up 2 bases; unmatched junction bases: 8. Germline CDR1 reads LGHDT; CDR2 reads YNNKEL (reference sequence). For the CDR3, the DNA is TGTGCCAGCAGCCAGCTCCGGGACTACGACACAGATACGCAGTATTTT. This codes for CASSQLRDYDTDTQYF.

The chain joins TRBV7-2 to TRBJ2-1; 10 positions match TRBD2. From germline, CDR1 is SGHTA and CDR2 FQGNSA. This CDR3 is built from 17 residues. V was clipped by 7 bases and J by 7 bases; unmatched bases: 16. In DNA, the CDR3 is TGTGCCAGCACCCGTAGAGGGGCTAGCGGGAGTAAAAATGAGCAGTTCTTC. Amino acid sequence: CASTRRGASGSKNEQFF.

The chain employs TRBV18 and TRBJ1-5, with a possible D match to TRBD1 (5 bases). Germline CDR1 reads KGHSH; CDR2 reads LQKENI. The CDR3 is 15 residues long. Trimming shortened V by 5 bases and J by 7 bases, and 18 bases separated the two germline ends. Here the CDR3 reads CASSDAAGTGQPQHF. The CDR3 nucleotides read TGTGCCAGCTCAGATGCGGCCGGGACGGGGCAGCCCCAGCATTTT.

J is TRBJ2-3 and V is TRBV2; a weak D match, TRBD1 (6 bases). The CDR3 covers 13 residues. From germline, CDR1 is SNHLY and CDR2 FYNNEI. The V end was cut by 7 bases, the J end by 2 bases, with 10 bases between. The CDR3 protein is CASKGQHTDTQYF. CDR3 DNA sequence: TGTGCCAGCAAAGGACAGCACACAGATACGCAGTATTTT.

The J gene is TRBJ1-4, the V gene TRBV6-4; D is possibly TRBD1 (6 bases). Germline assignment: CDR1 MRHNA and CDR2 SNTAGT. The CDR3 is 14 amino acids. V was clipped by 2 bases and J by 5 bases, with 9 bases between them. In nucleotides, the CDR3 is TGTGCCAGCAGTGACACTGACAGGAATGAAAAACTGTTTTTT. Its translation: CASSDTDRNEKLFF.

This clone was found a few times. This chain joins TRBV5-4 and TRBJ2-7, with 7 bases aligning to TRBD2. There are 15 residues in the CDR3. Trimming removed 4 bases from V and 6 bases from J; junction bases left unmatched: 13. Germline-derived CDR1 and CDR2 are SGHNT and YYREEE (reference sequence). CDR3 nucleotides: TGTGCCAGCAGCCCCCGGGGAGGGAGAGTTCTCGAGCAGTACTTC. Encoded protein: CASSPRGGRVLEQYF.

This clone has a single count. This chain's CDR3 is CASSLSRNNEQFF. DNA for the CDR3: TGTGCCAGCAGCTTAAGCCGCAACAATGAGCAGTTCTTC. The chain couples TRBV7-9 to TRBJ2-1; D unresolved. Trimming took 2 bases from V and 5 from J, leaving 7 bases between them. The CDR3 is 13 residues long. Germline CDR1 SEHNR, CDR2 FQNEAQ (reference sequence).